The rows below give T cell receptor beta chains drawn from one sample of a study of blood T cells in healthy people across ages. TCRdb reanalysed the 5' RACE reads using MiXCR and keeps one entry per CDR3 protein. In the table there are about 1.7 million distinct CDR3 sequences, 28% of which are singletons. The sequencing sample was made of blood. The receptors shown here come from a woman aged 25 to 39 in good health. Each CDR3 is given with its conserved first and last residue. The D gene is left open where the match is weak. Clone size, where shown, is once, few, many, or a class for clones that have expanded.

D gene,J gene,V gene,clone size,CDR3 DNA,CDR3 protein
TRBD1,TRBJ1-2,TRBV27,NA,TGTGCCAGCAGGACAGGGGACGGCAACTATGGCTACACCTTC,CASRTGDGNYGYTF
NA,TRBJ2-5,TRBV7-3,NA,TGTGCCAGCAGCTCCCGGGCGCAAACGCAAGAGACCCAGTACTTC,CASSSRAQTQETQYF
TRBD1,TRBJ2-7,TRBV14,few,TGTGCCAGCAGCCAATCGCCGGGACAGGGGTCCTACGAGCAGTACTTC,CASSQSPGQGSYEQYF
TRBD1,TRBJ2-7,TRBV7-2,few,TGTGCCAGCAGCTTCTGGGGACAGGGCAGCTACGAGCAGTACTTC,CASSFWGQGSYEQYF
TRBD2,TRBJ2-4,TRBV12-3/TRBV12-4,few,TGTGCCAGCAGTTTTCGGGGACTAGTGGAGGACAATGAGCAGTACTTC,CASSFRGLVEDNEQYF
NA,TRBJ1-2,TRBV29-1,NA,TGCAGCGTTTTGGGGACGCCTCCTAACTATGGCTACACCTTC,CSVLGTPPNYGYTF
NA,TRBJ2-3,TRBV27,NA,TGTGCCAGCAGTTTAGGAGGGGAGGAGGATACGCAGTATTTT,CASSLGGEEDTQYF
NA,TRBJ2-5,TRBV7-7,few,TGTGCCGGCAGCCCTAGACAGGACGGAGAGACCCAGTACTTC,CAGSPRQDGETQYF
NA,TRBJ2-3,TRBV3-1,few,TGTGCCAGCAGCCAACGGGACTCCGCGGCAGATACGCAGTATTTT,CASSQRDSAADTQYF
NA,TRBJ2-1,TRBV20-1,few,TGCAGTGCTAGTTGGGGGGACGGACGCTACAATGAGCAGTTCTTC,CSASWGDGRYNEQFF
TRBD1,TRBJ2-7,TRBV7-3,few,TGTGCCAGCAGCGAGGGACAGGGTAGCGAGCAGTACTTC,CASSEGQGSEQYF
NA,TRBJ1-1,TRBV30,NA,TGTGCCTGGAGTCGGACGGGTATAGAAGCTTTCTTT,CAWSRTGIEAFF
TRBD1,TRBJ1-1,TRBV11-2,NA,TGTGCCAGCAGCCCGGGACAGGGGATCAGGACTGAAGCTTTCTTT,CASSPGQGIRTEAFF
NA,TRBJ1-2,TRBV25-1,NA,TGTGCCAGCAGTCAGGGCGGGGGGTTTGGCTATGGCTACACCTTC,CASSQGGGFGYGYTF
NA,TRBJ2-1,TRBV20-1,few,TGCAGTGCCCCCCGAGCGGGTTCTAATGAGCAGTTCTTC,CSAPRAGSNEQFF
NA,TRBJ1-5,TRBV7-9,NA,TGTGCCAGCAGCCGAGGCGACAGAGATAGCAATCAGCCCCAGCATTTT,CASSRGDRDSNQPQHF
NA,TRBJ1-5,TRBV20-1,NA,TGCAGTGCTAGAGAGGGACATTCCTTATATAGCAATCAGCCCCAGCATTTT,CSAREGHSLYSNQPQHF
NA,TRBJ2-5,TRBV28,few,TGTGCCAGCACCGGAGGGGTCCAAGAGACCCAGTACTTC,CASTGGVQETQYF
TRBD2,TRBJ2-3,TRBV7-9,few,TGTGCCAGCACCGATCTAGCGGGTAGCACAGATACGCAGTATTTT,CASTDLAGSTDTQYF
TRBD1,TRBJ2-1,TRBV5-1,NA,TGCGCCAGCAGCTTACAGGGGCGCGGCGGGTATGAGCAGTTCTTC,CASSLQGRGGYEQFF
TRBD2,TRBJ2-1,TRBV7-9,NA,TGTGCCAGCAGCTTTGAGAGGACTAGCGGGAGCAGAGGTGAGCAGTTCTTC,CASSFERTSGSRGEQFF
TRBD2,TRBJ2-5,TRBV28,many,TGTGCCAGCAGTCGCCCGCTAGCGGGGGGACCCCTTACCCAGTACTTC,CASSRPLAGGPLTQYF
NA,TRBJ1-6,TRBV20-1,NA,TGCAGTGCTAAATTAAGCTCCTATAATTCACCCCTCCACTTT,CSAKLSSYNSPLHF
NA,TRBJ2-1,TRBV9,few,TGTGCCAGCAGCACTAATGGGGGGCGGGGTGGCAATGAGCAGTTCTTC,CASSTNGGRGGNEQFF
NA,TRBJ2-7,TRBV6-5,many,TGTGCCAGCAGTTTGATAGGCAGTCAGTACGAGCAGTACTTC,CASSLIGSQYEQYF
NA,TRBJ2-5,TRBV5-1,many,TGTGCCAGCAGCTTAGTGGGGCAAGAGACCCAGTACTTC,CASSLVGQETQYF
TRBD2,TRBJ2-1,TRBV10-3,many,TGTGCCATCTCCTTCACTAGCGGGAGGGCCGGCACCTACAATGAGCAGTTCTTC,CAISFTSGRAGTYNEQFF
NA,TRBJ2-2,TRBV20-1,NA,TGCAGTGCTAGGCATAGTACCACCGGGGAGCGGTTTTTT,CSARHSTTGERFF
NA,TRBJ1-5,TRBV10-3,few,TGTGCCATCAGTAAAGGGGCAGGGGACCAGCCCCAGCATTTT,CAISKGAGDQPQHF
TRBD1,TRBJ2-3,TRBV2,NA,TGTGCCAGCAGGGGACAGGGGATATCCACAGATACGCAGTATTTT,CASRGQGISTDTQYF
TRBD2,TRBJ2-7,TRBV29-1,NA,TGCAGCGTCTCGGGACTAGCGGGGTACGAGCAGTACTTC,CSVSGLAGYEQYF
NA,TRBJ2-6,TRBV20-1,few,TGCAGTGCTAGAGACGGGGGTAGCTCTGGGGCCAACGTCCGGACTTTC,CSARDGGSSGANVRTF
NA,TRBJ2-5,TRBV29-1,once,TGCAGCGTTGATAAGGGCGACCAAGAGACCCAGTACTTC,CSVDKGDQETQYF